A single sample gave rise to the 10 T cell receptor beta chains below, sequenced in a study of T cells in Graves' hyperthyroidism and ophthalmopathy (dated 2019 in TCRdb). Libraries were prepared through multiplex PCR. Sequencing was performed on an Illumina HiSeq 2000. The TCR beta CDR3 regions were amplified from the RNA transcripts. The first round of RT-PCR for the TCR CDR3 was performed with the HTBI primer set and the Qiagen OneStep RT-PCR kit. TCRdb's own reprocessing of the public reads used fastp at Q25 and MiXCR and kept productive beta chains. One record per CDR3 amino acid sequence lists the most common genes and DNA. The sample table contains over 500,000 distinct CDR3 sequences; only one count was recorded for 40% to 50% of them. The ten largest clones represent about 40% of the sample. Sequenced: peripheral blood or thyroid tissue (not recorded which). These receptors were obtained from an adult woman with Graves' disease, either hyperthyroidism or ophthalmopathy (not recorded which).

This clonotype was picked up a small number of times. CDR3: CASMAGTKVFF. CDR3 nucleotide sequence: TGTGCCAGTATGGCAGGGACGAAAGTTTTCTTT. The rearrangement uses TRBV19 and TRBJ1-1, with a possible D match to TRBD1 (5 bases). The ends were cut back, 7 bases at V and 13 bases at J, with 16 bases in the middle. The CDR3 consists of 11 residues. Germline-derived CDR1 and CDR2 are LNHDA and SQIVND (reference sequence).

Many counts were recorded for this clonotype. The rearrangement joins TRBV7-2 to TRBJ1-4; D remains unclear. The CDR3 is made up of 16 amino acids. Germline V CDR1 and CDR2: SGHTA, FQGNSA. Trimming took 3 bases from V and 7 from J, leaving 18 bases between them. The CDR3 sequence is CASSFNRPLRGEKLFF. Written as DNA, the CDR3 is TGTGCCAGCAGCTTCAATCGACCCCTCCGGGGTGAAAAACTGTTTTTT.

The CDR3 nucleotides read TGTGCCAGCAGCTTACCAACGGGGCCCCCCTACGAGCAGTACTTC. This codes for CASSLPTGPPYEQYF. The rearrangement links TRBV7-6 to TRBJ2-7; D may be TRBD1 or TRBD2 (5 bases each). V lost 2 bases, J lost 2 bases, and 13 bases lay in between. In germline, CDR1 is SGHVS, CDR2 FNYEAQ. This CDR3 is built from 15 residues.

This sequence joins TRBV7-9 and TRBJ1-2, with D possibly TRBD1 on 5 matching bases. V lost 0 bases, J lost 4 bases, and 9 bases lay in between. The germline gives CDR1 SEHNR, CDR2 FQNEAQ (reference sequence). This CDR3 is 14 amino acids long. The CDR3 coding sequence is TGTGCCAGCAGCTTAGCGCTCAGGGCCTATGGCTACACCTTC. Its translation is CASSLALRAYGYTF. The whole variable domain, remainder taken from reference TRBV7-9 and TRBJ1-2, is DTGVSQNPRHKITKRGQNVTFRCDPISEHNRLYWYRQTLGQGPEFLTYFQNEAQLEKSRLLSDRFSAERPKGSFSTLEIQRTEQGDSAMYLCASSLALRAYGYTFGSGTRLTVV.

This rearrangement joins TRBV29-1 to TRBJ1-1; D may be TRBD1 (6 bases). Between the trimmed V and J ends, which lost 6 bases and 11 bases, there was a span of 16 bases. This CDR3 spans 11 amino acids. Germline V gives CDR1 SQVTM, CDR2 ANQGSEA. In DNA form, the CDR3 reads TGCAGCGTCGTTCAGGGGTTGCGGGCTTTCTTT. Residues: CSVVQGLRAFF.

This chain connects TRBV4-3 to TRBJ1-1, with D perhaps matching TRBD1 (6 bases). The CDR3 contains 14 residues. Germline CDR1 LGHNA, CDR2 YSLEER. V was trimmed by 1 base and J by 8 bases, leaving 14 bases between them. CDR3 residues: CASSQVLVGQEAFF. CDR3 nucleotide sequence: TGCGCCAGCAGCCAAGTGCTTGTGGGACAAGAAGCTTTCTTT.

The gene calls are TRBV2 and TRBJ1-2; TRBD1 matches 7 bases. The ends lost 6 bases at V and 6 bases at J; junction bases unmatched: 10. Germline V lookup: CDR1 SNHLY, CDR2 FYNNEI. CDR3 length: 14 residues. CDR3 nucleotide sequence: TGTGCCAGCAGAGACGACAGGGTGATTAATGGCTACACCTTC. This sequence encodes CASRDDRVINGYTF.

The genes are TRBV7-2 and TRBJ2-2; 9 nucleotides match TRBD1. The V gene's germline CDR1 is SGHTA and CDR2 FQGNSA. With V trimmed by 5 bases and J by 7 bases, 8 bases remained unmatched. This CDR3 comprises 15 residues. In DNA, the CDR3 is TGTGCCAGCAGCAAATTACCGGGACAGGGCGGGGAGCTGTTTTTT. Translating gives CASSKLPGQGGELFF.

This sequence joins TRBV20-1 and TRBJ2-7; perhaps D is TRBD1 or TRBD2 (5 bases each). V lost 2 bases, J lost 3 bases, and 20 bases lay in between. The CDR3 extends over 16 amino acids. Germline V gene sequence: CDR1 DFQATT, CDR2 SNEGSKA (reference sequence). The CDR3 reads CSARLVGGSRSYEQYF. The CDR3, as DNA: TGCAGTGCTAGATTGGTTGGGGGATCCAGGAGCTACGAGCAGTACTTC.

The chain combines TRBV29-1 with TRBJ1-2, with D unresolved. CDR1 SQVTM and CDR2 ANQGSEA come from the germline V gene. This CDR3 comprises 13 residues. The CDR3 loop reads CSARDISLDGYTF. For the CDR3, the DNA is TGCAGTGCTAGAGATATAAGTCTTGATGGCTACACCTTC.